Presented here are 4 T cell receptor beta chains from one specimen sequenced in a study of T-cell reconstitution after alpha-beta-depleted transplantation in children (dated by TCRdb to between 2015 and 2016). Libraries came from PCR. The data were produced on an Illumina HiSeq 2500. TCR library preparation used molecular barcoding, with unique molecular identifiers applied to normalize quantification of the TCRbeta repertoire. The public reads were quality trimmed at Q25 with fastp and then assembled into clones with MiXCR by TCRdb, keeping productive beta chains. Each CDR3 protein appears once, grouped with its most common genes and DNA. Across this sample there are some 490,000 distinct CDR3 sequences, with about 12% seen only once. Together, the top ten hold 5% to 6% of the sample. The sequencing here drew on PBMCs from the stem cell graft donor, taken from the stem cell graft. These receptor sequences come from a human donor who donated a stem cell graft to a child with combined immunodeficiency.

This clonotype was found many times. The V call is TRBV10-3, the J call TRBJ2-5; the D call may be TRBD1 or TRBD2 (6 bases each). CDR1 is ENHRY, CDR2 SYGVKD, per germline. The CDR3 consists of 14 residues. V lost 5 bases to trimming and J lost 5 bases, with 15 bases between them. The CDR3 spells CAISPRGVRETQYF. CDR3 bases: TGTGCCATCAGTCCAAGGGGGGTTCGGGAGACCCAGTACTTC.

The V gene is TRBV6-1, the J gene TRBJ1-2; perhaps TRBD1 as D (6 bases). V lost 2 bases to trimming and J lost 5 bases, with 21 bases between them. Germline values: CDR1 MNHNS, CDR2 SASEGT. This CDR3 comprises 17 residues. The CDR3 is CASSEQWSGQGWYGYTF. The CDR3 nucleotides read TGTGCCAGCAGTGAACAGTGGTCAGGGCAGGGGTGGTATGGCTACACCTTC.

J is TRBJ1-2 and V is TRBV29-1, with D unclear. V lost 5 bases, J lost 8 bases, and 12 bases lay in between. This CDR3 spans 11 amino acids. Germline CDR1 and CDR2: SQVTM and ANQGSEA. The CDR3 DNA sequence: TGCAGCGTTCCTGGGTTGGACGGCTACACCTTC. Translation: CSVPGLDGYTF.

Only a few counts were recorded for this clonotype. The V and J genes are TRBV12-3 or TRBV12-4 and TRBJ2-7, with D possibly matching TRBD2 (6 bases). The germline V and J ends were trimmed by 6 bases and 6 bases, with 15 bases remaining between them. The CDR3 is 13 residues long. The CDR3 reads CASSPRDSGEQYF. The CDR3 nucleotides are TGTGCCAGCAGCCCCAGGGACTCGGGCGAGCAGTACTTC.